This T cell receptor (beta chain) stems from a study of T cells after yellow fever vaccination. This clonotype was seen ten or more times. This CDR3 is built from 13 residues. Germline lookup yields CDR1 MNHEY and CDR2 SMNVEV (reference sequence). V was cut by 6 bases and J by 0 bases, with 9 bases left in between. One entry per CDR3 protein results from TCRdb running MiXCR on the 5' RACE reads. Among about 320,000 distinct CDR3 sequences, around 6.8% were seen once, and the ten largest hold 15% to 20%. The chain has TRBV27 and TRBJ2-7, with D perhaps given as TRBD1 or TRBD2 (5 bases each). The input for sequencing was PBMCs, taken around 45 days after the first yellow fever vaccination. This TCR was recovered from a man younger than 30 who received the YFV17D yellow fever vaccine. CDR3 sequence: CASSWGTSYEQYF. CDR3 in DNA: TGTGCCAGCAGCTGGGGGACCTCCTACGAGCAGTACTTC.